These 10 T cell receptor beta chains share one sample of origin, sequenced in a study of blood T cell repertoires in COVID-19. Clones were read by immunoSEQ multiplex PCR, and TCRdb kept only the in-frame ones, dropping some. The data hold approximately 220,000 clones, with around 82% observed a single time. The sample was peripheral blood. The receptors here all came from a woman in her sixties or seventies with acute or convalescent COVID-19.

This chain uses TRBV3-1 (or the pseudogene TRBV3-2) with TRBJ2-1, with 9 bases lining up with TRBD2. The CDR3 loop spans 16 amino acids. The V gene end was trimmed by 1 base and the J gene end by 2 bases; junction bases not matched to a gene: 3. The germline gives CDR1 LGHDT, CDR2 YNNKEL (reference sequence). CDR3 coding DNA: TGTGCCAGCAGCCAAGCCCCTAGCGGGACCTACAATGAGCAGTTCTTC. This sequence encodes CASSQAPSGTYNEQFF.

This clone was found a few times. V usage is TRBV5-1 and J usage is TRBJ1-5; D possibly corresponds to TRBD1 (6 bases). This CDR3 comprises 16 residues. V dropped 0 bases and J dropped 7 bases, with 17 bases sitting between them. Germline loops: CDR1 SGHRS, CDR2 YFSETQ. CDR3 nucleotides: TGCGCCAGCAGCTTGGCCGGGCCAAGCGGGGGCCAGCCCCAGCATTTT. It yields the protein CASSLAGPSGGQPQHF.

The rearrangement links TRBV2 to TRBJ1-5; D is unresolved. Germline V lookup: CDR1 SNHLY, CDR2 FYNNEI. CDR3 length equals 15 residues. V lost 3 bases and J lost 0, with 9 bases in between. CDR3 protein: CASSDYPGSNQPQHF. CDR3 nucleotides: TGTGCCAGCAGTGATTACCCGGGTAGCAATCAGCCCCAGCATTTT. Combining the CDR3 with reference TRBV2 and TRBJ1-5 gives the whole variable domain EPEVTQTPSHQVTQMGQEVILRCVPISNHLYFYWYRQILGQKVEFLVSFYNNEISEKSEIFDDQFSVERPDGSNFTLKIRSTKLEDSAMYFCASSDYPGSNQPQHFGDGTRLSIL.

CDR3: CASALDRGYNEQFF. The CDR3 DNA reads TGTGCTAGTGCCCTGGACAGGGGCTACAATGAGCAGTTCTTC. This chain joins TRBV12-5 and TRBJ2-1; 9 nucleotides agree with TRBD1. This CDR3 has 14 residues. V gave up 7 bases and J gave up 3 bases; unmatched junction bases: 4. Germline V lookup: CDR1 LGHNT, CDR2 FRNRAP.

The chain employs TRBV27 and TRBJ1-2; a possible D gene is TRBD1 (6 bases). V lost 0 bases and J lost 1, with 12 bases in between. This CDR3 comprises 16 residues. The germline gives CDR1 MNHEY, CDR2 SMNVEV (reference sequence). This CDR3 is CASSLSQGPYNYGYTF. CDR3 in DNA: TGTGCCAGCAGTTTATCCCAGGGGCCCTATAACTATGGCTACACCTTC.

In this sample, this clone turned up a few times. The J gene is TRBJ1-2, the V gene TRBV4-2; D perhaps matches TRBD1 (6 bases). CDR1 is LGHNA, CDR2 YNFKEQ, per germline. Trimming removed 0 bases from V and 7 bases from J, with 12 bases in between. The CDR3 is made up of 14 amino acids. In nucleotides, the CDR3 is TGTGCCAGCAGCCAAGATCACAGGGTAGGTGGCTACACCTTC. Protein sequence: CASSQDHRVGGYTF.

About this clone: Additional DNA sequences in this sample encode the identical CDR3. The chain carries TRBV7-9 and TRBJ1-1; D gene uncertain. Trimming removed 2 bases from V and 3 bases from J, with 4 bases in between. The CDR3 runs to 12 residues. Germline V lookup: CDR1 SEHNR, CDR2 FQNEAQ (reference sequence). CDR3 DNA: TGTGCCAGCAGCTTACGAGACACTGAAGCTTTCTTT. Residues: CASSLRDTEAFF.

The rearrangement joins TRBV5-6 to TRBJ2-2; TRBD1 aligns across 9 bases. J gave up 6 bases and V 1 base, and 7 bases lay outside the gene matches. Germline V lookup: CDR1 SGHDT, CDR2 YYEEEE. There are 16 residues in the CDR3. The CDR3 reads CASSLYGQGTPGELFF. Written as DNA, the CDR3 is TGTGCCAGCAGCTTGTATGGACAGGGGACCCCCGGGGAGCTGTTTTTT.

This clone was detected only once. This sequence joins TRBV7-6 and TRBJ2-3; TRBD2 might be the D (7 bases). Germline CDR1 SGHVS, CDR2 FNYEAQ. This CDR3 region has 14 residues. V was clipped by 5 bases and J by 8 bases, with 17 bases between them. This CDR3 reads CASSLERGAGTQYF. CDR3 coding DNA: TGTGCCAGCAGCCTAGAACGGGGGGCGGGTACGCAGTATTTT.

The V call is TRBV4-1, the J call TRBJ1-6, with D perhaps matching TRBD1 (5 bases). V was cut by 3 bases and J by 5 bases, with 11 bases left in between. This CDR3 spans 15 amino acids. CDR1 is MGHRA, CDR2 YSYEKL, per germline. The CDR3 DNA reads as TGCGCCAGCAGCCATGGGGGGAGGAATAATTCACCCCTCCACTTT. This sequence encodes CASSHGGRNNSPLHF.